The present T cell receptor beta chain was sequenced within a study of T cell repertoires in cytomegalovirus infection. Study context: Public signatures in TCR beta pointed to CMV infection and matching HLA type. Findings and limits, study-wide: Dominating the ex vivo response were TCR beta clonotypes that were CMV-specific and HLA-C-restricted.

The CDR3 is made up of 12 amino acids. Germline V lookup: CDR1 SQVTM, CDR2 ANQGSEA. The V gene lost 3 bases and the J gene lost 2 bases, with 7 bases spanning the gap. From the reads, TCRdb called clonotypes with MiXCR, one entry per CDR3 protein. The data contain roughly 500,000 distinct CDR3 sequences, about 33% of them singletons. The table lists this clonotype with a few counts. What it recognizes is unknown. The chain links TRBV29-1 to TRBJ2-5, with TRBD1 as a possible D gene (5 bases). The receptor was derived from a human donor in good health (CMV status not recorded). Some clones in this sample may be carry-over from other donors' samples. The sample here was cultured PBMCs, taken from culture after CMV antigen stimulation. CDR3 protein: CSVEAGQETQYF. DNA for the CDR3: TGCAGCGTTGAGGCAGGGCAAGAGACCCAGTACTTC.